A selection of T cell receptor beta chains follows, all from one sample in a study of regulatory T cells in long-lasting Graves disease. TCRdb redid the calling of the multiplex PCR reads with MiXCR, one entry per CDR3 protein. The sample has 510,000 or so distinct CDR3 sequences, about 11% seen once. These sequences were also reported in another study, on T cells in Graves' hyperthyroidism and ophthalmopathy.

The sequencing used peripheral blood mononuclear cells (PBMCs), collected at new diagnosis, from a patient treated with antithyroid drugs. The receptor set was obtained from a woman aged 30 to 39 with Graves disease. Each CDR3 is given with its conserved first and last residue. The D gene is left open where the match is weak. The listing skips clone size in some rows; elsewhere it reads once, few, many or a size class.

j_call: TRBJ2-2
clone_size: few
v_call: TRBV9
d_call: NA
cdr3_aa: CASSVRGSNTGELFF
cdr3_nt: TGTGCCAGCAGCGTAAGGGGATCGAACACCGGGGAGCTGTTTTTT

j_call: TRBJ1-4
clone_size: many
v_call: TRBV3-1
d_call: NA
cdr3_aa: CASSQGREGRAGEKLFF
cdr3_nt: TGTGCCAGCAGCCAAGGTCGCGAGGGCCGGGCGGGGGAAAAACTGTTTTTT

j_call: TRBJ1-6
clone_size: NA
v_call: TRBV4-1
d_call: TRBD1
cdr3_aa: CASSQGDRGPNNSPLHF
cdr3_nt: TGCGCCAGCAGCCAAGGGGACAGGGGCCCGAATAATTCACCCCTCCACTTT

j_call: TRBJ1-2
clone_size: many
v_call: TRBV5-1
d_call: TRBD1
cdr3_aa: CASSGGQGARYYGYTF
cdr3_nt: TGCGCCAGCAGCGGGGGACAGGGGGCGCGGTACTATGGCTACACCTTC

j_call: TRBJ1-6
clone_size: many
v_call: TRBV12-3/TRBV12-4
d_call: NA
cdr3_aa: CASSLRRDSPLHF
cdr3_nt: TGTGCCAGCAGTTTACGGAGGGATTCACCCCTCCACTTT

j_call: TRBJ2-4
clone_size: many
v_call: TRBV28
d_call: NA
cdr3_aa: CASRGSLAKNIQYF
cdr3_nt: TGTGCCAGCAGGGGGTCTCTAGCCAAAAACATTCAGTACTTC

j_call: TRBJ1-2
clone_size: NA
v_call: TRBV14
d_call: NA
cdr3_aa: CASRDPVGVGYTF
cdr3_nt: TGTGCCAGCAGGGACCCTGTGGGAGTTGGCTACACCTTC

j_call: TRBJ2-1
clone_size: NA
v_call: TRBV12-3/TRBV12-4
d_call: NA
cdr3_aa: CASSSQGGAYNEQFF
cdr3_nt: TGTGCCAGCAGTTCGCAGGGGGGGGCCTACAATGAGCAGTTCTTC

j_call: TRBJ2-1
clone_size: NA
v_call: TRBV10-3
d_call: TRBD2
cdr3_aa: CAIRGGSSYNEQFF
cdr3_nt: TGTGCCATCAGAGGCGGGAGCTCCTACAATGAGCAGTTCTTC

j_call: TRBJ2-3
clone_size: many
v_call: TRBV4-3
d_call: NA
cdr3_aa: CASSQDPQTTDTQYF
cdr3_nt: TGCGCCAGCAGCCAAGACCCCCAGACCACAGATACGCAGTATTTT

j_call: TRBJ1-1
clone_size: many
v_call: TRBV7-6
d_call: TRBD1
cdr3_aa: CASSLRAVGQGAYEAFF
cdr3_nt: TGTGCCAGCAGCTTACGGGCGGTAGGACAGGGGGCTTATGAAGCTTTCTTT

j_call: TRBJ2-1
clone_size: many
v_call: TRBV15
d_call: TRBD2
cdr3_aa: CATSRGELRRELNEQFF
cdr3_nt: TGTGCCACCAGCAGAGGGGAGTTAAGGCGGGAGCTCAATGAGCAGTTCTTC

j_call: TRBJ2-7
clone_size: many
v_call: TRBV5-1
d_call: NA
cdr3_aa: CASSFDLYEQYF
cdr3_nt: TGCGCCAGCAGCTTCGACCTCTACGAGCAGTACTTC

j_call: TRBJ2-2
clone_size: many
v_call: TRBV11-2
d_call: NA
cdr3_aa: CASSPWGAGELFF
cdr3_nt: TGTGCCAGCAGCCCATGGGGTGCCGGGGAGCTGTTTTTT

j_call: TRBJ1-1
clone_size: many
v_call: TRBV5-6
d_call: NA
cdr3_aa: CASSLVWTEAFF
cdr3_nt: TGTGCCAGCAGCTTGGTATGGACTGAAGCTTTCTTT

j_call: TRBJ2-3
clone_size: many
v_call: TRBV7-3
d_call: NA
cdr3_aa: CASSLWTRTDTQYF
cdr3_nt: TGTGCCAGCAGCTTATGGACTCGCACAGATACGCAGTATTTT

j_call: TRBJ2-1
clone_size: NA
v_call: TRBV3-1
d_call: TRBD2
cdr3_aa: CASSHRGRNNEQFF
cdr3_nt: TGTGCCAGCAGCCACCGCGGGAGGAACAATGAGCAGTTCTTC

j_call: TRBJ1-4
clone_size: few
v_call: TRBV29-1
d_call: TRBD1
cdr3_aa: CSGSGGGKLFF
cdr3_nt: TGCAGCGGATCAGGGGGCGGCAAACTGTTTTTT

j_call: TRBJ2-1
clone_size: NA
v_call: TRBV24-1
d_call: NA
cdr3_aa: CATSDPPQYNEQFF
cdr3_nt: TGTGCCACCAGTGATCCGCCACAGTACAATGAGCAGTTCTTC

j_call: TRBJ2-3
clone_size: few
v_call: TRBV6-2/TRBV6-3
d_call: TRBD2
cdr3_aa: CASSVKGLVGDTQYF
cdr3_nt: TGTGCCAGCAGTGTAAAGGGACTAGTAGGAGATACGCAGTATTTT

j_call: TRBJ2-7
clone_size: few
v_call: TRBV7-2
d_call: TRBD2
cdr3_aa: CASSRDTSAAFYEQYF
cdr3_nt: TGTGCCAGCAGCCGAGATACTAGCGCCGCTTTCTACGAGCAGTACTTC

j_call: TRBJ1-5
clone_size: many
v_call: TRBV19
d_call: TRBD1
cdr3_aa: CASDRASNQPQHF
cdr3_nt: TGTGCCAGTGACAGGGCGAGCAATCAGCCCCAGCATTTT

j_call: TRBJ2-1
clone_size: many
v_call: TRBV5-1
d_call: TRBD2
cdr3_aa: CASGTTSGINNEQFF
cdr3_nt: TGCGCCAGCGGAACAACTAGCGGAATAAACAATGAGCAGTTCTTC

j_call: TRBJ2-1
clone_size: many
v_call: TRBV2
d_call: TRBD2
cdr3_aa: CASPPSGSQVTGNEQFF
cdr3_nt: TGTGCCAGCCCACCTAGCGGGAGCCAAGTTACGGGCAATGAGCAGTTCTTC

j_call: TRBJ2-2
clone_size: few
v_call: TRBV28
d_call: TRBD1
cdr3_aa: CASSFEGARTGELFF
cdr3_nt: TGTGCCAGCAGTTTCGAGGGGGCGCGGACCGGGGAGCTGTTTTTT

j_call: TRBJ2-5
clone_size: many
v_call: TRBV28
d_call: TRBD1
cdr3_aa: CASSLVGQGVQETQYF
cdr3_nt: TGTGCCAGCAGTCTGGTGGGACAGGGGGTCCAAGAGACCCAGTACTTC

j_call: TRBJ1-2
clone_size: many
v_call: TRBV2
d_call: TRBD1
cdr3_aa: CASTPQGAYGYTF
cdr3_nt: TGTGCCAGCACTCCACAGGGGGCCTATGGCTACACCTTC

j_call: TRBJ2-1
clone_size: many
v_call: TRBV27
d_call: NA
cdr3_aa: CASSLDGGSYLYEFF
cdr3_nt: TGTGCCAGCAGTTTAGATGGGGGCTCCTACTTATACGAGTTCTTC

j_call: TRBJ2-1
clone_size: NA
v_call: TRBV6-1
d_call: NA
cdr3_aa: CASSPNPPGQQETQFF
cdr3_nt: TGTGCCAGCAGTCCCAATCCTCCGGGACAACAAGAGACCCAGTTCTTC

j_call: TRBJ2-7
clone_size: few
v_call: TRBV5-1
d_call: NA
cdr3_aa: CASSLSSNPSHEQYF
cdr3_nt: TGCGCCAGCAGCTTGAGCTCTAACCCCTCCCACGAGCAGTACTTC

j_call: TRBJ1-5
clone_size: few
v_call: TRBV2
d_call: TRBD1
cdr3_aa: CASTSGGQGRQPQHF
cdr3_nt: TGTGCCAGCACTTCAGGGGGACAGGGCCGGCAGCCCCAGCATTTT

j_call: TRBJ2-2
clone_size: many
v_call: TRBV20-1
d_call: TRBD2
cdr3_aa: CGIPGTSNTGELFF
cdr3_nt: TGCGGAATCCCCGGGACTAGTAACACCGGGGAGCTGTTTTTT

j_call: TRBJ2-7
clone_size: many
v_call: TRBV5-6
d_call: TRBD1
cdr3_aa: CASSNTRQGSSYEQYF
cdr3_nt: TGTGCCAGCAGCAACACCAGACAGGGTAGCTCCTACGAGCAGTACTTC

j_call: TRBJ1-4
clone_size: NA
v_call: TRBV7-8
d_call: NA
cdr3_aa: CASSPRDSFPEKLFF
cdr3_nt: TGTGCCAGCAGCCCGAGAGACAGCTTCCCTGAAAAACTGTTTTTT

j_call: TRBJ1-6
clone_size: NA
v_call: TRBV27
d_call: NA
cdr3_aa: CASSPRVSSSYNSPLHF
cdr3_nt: TGTGCCAGCAGTCCCCGAGTCTCTAGCTCCTATAATTCACCCCTCCACTTT

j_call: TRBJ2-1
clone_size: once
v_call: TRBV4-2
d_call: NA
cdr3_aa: CASSQVIWGINSYNEQFF
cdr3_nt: TGTGCCAGCAGCCAAGTAATCTGGGGTATTAATTCCTACAATGAGCAGTTCTTC

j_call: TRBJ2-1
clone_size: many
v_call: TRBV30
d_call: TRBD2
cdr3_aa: CATKREATYNEQFF
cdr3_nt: TGTGCCACGAAACGGGAGGCAACCTACAATGAGCAGTTCTTC

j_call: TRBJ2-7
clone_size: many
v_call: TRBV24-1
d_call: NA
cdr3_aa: CATSVGSSYEQYF
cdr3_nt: TGTGCCACCAGTGTAGGGTCCTCCTACGAGCAGTACTTC

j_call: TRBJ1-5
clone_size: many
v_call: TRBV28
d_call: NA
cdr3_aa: CASSLRVADQPQHF
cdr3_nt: TGTGCCAGCAGTTTGAGGGTCGCCGATCAGCCCCAGCATTTT

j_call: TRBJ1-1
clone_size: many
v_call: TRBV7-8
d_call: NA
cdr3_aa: CASSLDLIITEAFF
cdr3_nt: TGTGCCAGCAGCTTGGATCTCATTATCACTGAAGCTTTCTTT

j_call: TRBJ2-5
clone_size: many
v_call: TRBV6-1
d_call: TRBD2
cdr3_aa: CASKTSAAAQDF
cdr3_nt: TGTGCCAGCAAAACTAGCGCGGCGGCCCAGGACTTC

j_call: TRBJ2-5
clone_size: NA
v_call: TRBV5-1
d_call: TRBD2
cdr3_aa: CASSLGASGSSETQYF
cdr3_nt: TGCGCCAGCAGCTTGGGGGCTAGCGGGAGCAGCGAGACCCAGTACTTC

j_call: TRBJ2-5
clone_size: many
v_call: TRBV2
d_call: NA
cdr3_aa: CASSERETQYF
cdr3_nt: TGTGCCAGCAGTGAAAGGGAGACCCAGTACTTC

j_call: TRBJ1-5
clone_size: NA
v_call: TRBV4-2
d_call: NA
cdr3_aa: CASSQVSGGADYAYSNQPQHF
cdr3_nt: TGTGCCAGCAGCCAAGTGTCTGGGGGCGCGGACTACGCCTATAGCAATCAGCCCCAGCATTTT

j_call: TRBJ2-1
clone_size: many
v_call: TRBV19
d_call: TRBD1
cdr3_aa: CASSILSGTVHNEQFF
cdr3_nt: TGTGCCAGTAGTATACTCTCCGGGACAGTTCACAATGAGCAGTTCTTC

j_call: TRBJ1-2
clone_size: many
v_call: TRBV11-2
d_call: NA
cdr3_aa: CASSLLRDGYTF
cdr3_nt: TGTGCCAGCAGCTTACTGAGGGATGGCTACACCTTC

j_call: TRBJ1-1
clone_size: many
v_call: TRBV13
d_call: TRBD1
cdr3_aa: CASSPLGQGLEGTEAFF
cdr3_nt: TGTGCCAGCAGCCCCCTGGGACAGGGGTTGGAGGGCACTGAAGCTTTCTTT

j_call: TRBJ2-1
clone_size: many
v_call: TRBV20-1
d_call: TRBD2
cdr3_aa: CSAWGRTSLNEQFF
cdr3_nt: TGCAGTGCCTGGGGGCGGACTAGCCTCAATGAGCAGTTCTTC

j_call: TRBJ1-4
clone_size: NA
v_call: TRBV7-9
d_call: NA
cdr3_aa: CASSLDSLSDEKLFF
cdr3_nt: TGTGCCAGCAGCCTCGACAGTCTTTCTGATGAAAAACTGTTTTTT

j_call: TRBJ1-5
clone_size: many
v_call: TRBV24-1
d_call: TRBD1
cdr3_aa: CATSDLFQGDGQPQHF
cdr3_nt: TGTGCCACCAGTGATTTGTTTCAGGGGGATGGCCAGCCCCAGCATTTT

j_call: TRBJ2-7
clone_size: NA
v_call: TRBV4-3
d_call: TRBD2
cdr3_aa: CASSQDLGLAGAYEQYF
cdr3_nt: TGCGCCAGCAGCCAAGATCTAGGACTAGCGGGAGCCTACGAGCAGTACTTC

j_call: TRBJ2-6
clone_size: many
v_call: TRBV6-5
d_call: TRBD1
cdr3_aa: CASSSRGQGDSPGANVLTF
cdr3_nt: TGTGCCAGCAGTTCCCGGGGACAGGGGGACTCACCTGGGGCCAACGTCCTGACTTTC

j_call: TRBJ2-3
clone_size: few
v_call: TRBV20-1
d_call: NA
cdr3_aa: CSAGSVGDSTDTQYF
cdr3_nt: TGCAGTGCTGGGAGTGTGGGGGACTCCACAGATACGCAGTATTTT